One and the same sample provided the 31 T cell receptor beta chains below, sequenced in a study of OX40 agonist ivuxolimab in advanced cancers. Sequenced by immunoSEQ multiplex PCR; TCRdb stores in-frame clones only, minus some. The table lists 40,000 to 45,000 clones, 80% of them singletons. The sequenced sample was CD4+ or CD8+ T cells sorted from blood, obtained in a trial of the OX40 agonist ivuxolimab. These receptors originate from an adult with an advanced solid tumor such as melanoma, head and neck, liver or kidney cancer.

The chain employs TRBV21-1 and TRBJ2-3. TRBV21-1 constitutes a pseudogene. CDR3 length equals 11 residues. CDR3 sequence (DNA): TGTGCCAGCCTTGGGGTCGATACGCAGTATTTT. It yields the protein CASLGVDTQYF.

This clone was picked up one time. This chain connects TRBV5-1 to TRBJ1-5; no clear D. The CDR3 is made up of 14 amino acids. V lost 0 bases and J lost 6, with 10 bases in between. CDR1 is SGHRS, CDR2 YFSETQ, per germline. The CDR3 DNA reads TGCGCCAGCAGCTTGGAAGGATATGGTCAGCCCCAGCATTTT. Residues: CASSLEGYGQPQHF.

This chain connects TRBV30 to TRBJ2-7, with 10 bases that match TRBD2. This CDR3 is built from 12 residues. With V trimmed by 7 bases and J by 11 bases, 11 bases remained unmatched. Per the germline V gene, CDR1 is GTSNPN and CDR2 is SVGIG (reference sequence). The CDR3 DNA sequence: TGTGCCTATCGTCTAGCGGGGGCCCAGGAGTACTTC. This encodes CAYRLAGAQEYF.

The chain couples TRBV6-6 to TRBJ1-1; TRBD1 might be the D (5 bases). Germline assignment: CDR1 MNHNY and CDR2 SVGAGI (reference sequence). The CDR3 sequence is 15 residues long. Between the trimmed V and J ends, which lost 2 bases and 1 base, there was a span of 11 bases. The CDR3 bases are TGTGCCAGCAGTTACGCGACAGACAGGAACACTGAAGCTTTCTTT. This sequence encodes CASSYATDRNTEAFF.

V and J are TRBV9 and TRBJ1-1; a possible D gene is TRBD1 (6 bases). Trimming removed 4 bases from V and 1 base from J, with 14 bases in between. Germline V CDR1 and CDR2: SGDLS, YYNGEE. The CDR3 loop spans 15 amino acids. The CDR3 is CASSLRGQTNTEAFF. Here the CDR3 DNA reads TGTGCCAGCAGCTTACGAGGACAGACGAACACTGAAGCTTTCTTT.

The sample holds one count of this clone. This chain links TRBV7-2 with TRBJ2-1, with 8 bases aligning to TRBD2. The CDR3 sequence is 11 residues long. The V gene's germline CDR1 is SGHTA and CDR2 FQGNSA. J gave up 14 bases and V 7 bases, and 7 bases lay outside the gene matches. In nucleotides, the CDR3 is TGTGCCAGCACCATCGGACTAGCAAAGTTCTTC. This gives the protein CASTIGLAKFF.

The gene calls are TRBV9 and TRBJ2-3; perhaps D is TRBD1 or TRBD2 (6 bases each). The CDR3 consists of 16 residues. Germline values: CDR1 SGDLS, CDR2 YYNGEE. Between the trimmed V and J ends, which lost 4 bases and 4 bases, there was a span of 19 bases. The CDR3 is CASSPLLTRGADTQYF. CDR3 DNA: TGTGCCAGCAGCCCTCTCCTAACTAGGGGGGCAGATACGCAGTATTTT.

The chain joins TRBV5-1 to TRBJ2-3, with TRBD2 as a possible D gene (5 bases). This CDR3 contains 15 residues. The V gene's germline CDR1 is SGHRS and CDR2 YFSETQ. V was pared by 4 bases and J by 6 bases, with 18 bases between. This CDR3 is CASSHGRGQADTQYF. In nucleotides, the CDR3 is TGCGCCAGCAGCCACGGCAGAGGGCAAGCGGATACGCAGTATTTT.

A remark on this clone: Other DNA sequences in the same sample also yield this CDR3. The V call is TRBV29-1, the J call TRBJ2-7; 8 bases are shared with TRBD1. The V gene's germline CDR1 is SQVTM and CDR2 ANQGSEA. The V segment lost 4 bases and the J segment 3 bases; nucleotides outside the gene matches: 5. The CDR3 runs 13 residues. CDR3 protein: CSVARTGSYEQYF. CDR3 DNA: TGCAGCGTTGCCCGGACAGGGAGCTACGAGCAGTACTTC.

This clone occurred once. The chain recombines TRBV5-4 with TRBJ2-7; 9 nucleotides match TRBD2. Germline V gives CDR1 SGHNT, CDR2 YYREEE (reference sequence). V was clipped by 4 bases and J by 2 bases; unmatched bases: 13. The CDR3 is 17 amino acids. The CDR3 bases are TGTGCCAGCAGCCCAAGAGGCGGCGGGAGGGCCGCCTACGAGCAGTACTTC. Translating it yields CASSPRGGGRAAYEQYF.

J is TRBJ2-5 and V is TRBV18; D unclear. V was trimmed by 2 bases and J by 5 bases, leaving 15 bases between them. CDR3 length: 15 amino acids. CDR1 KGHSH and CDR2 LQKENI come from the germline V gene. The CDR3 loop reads CASSPWGREGETQYF. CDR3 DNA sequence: TGTGCCAGCTCACCATGGGGTCGCGAAGGGGAGACCCAGTACTTC.

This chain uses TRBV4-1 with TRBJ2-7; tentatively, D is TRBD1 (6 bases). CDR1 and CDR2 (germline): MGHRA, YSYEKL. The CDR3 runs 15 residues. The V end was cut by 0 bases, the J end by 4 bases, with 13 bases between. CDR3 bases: TGCGCCAGCAGCCAAGAAGTACAGGGTACGTACGAGCAGTACTTC. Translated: CASSQEVQGTYEQYF.

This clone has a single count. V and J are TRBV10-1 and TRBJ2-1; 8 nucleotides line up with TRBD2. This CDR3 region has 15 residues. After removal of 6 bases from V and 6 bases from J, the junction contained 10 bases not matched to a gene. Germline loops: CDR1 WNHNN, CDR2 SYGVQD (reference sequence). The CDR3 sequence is CASRRGAVAFNEQFF. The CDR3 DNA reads TGCGCCAGCAGGCGGGGGGCGGTCGCCTTCAATGAGCAGTTCTTC.

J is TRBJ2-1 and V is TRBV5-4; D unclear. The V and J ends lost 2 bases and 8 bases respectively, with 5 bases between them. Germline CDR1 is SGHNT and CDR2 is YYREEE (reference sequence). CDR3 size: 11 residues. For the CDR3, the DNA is TGTGCCAGCAGCTTCAGCGATGAGCAGTTCTTC. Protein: CASSFSDEQFF.

CDR3 nucleotide sequence: TGTGCCAGCAGCCCCCCGGCGCAGGGGGCGAGAGAGCAGTACTTC. It is translated as CASSPPAQGAREQYF. The chain recombines TRBV7-2 with TRBJ2-7, with 8 bases aligning to TRBD1. The germline V gene encodes CDR1 SGHTA and CDR2 FQGNSA. The ends lost 5 bases at V and 7 bases at J; junction bases unmatched: 13. CDR3 size: 15 residues.

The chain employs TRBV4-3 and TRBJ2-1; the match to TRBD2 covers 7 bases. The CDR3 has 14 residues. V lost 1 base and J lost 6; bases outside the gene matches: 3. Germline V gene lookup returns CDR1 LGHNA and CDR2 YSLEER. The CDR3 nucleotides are TGCGCCAGCAGCCAAGCGGGAGGCCCCAATGAGCAGTTCTTC. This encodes CASSQAGGPNEQFF.

This CDR3 reads CASSQDLFTYEQYF. Written as DNA, the CDR3 is TGCGCCAGCAGCCAAGATCTGTTTACCTACGAGCAGTACTTC. The J gene is TRBJ2-7, the V gene TRBV4-1, with D hard to call. V was shortened by 0 bases and J by 2 bases, with 8 bases between the two germline ends. CDR1 is MGHRA, CDR2 YSYEKL, per germline. The CDR3 length is 14 residues.

Written as DNA, the CDR3 is TGTGCCAGCAGCTTAGGTCTAGCGGGAGGTGATGAGCAGTTCTTC. Translated, it gives CASSLGLAGGDEQFF. The V and J genes are TRBV7-7 and TRBJ2-1; TRBD2 matches at 11 bases. The CDR3 loop spans 15 amino acids. Germline V lookup: CDR1 SSHAT, CDR2 FNYEAQ (reference sequence). The J segment lost 8 bases and the V segment lost 1 base, leaving 4 bases of the junction unmatched.

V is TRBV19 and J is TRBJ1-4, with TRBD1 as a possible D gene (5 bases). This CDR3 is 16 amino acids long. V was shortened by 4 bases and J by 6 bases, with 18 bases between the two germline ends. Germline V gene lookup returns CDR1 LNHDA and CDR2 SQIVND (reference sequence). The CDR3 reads CASSNRRGAEDEKLFF. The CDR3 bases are TGTGCCAGTAGTAATAGGAGGGGCGCAGAAGATGAAAAACTGTTTTTT.

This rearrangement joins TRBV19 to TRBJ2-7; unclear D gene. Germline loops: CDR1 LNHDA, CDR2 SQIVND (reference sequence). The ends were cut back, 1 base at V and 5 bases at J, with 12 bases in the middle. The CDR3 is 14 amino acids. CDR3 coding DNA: TGTGCCAGTAGTATAGTGTTCTCCTTCCACGAGCAGTACTTC. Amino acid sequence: CASSIVFSFHEQYF. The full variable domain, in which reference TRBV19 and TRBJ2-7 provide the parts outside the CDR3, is DGGITQSPKYLFRKEGQNVTLSCEQNLNHDAMYWYRQDPGQGLRLIYYSQIVNDFQKGDIAEGYSVSREKKESFPLTVTSAQKNPTAFYLCASSIVFSFHEQYFGPGTRLTVT.

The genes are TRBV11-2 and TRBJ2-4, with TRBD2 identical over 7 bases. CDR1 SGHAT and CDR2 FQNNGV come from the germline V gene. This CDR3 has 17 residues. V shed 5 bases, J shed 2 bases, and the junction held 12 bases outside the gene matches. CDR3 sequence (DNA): TGTGCCAGCAGCGGGGGGGACGGAGCCCTTACCAAAAACATTCAGTACTTC. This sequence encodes CASSGGDGALTKNIQYF.

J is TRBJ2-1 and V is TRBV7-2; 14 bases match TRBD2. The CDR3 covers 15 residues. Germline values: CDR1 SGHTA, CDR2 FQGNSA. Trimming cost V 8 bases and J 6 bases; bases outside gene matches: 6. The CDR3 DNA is TGTGCCAGCTCCTGGGGGACTAGCGGGAGCAATGAGCAGTTCTTC. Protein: CASSWGTSGSNEQFF. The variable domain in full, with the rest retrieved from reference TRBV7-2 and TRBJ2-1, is GAGVSQSPSNKVTEKGKDVELRCDPISGHTALYWYRQSLGQGLEFLIYFQGNSAPDKSGLPSDRFSAERTGGSVSTLTIQRTQQEDSAVYLCASSWGTSGSNEQFFGPGTRLTVL.

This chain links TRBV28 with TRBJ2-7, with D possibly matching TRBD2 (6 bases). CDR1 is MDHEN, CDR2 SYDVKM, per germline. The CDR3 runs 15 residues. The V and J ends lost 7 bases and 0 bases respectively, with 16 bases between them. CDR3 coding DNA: TGTGCCAGCACTCCCTGGGGTAGCGGCTCCTACGAGCAGTACTTC. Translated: CASTPWGSGSYEQYF.

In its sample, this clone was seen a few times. CDR3 sequence: CASKDTGGGDTQYF. CDR3 in DNA: TGCGCCAGCAAGGACACAGGGGGCGGTGATACGCAGTATTTT. This chain joins TRBV5-1 and TRBJ2-3; 9 nucleotides align to TRBD1. Germline trimming cut 6 bases from V and 6 bases from J; bases unmatched to any gene: 8. The CDR3 consists of 14 residues. The germline gives CDR1 SGHRS, CDR2 YFSETQ. Drawing the rest from reference TRBV5-1 and TRBJ2-3, the complete variable domain is KAGVTQTPRYLIKTRGQQVTLSCSPISGHRSVSWYQQTPGQGLQFLFEYFSETQRNKGNFPGRFSGRQFSNSRSEMNVSTLELGDSALYLCASKDTGGGDTQYFGPGTRLTVL.

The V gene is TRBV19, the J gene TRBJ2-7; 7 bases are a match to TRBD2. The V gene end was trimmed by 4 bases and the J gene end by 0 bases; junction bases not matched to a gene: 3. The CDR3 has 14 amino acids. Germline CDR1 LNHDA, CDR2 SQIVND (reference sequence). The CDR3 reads CASSKQRDSYEQYF. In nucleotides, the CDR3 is TGTGCCAGTAGTAAACAGCGGGACTCCTACGAGCAGTACTTC.

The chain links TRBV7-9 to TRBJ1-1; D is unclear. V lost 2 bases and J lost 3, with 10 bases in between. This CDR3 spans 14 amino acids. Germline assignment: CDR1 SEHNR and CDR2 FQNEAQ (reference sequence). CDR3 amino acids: CASSLNLGDTEAFF. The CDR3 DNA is TGTGCCAGCAGCTTAAACTTGGGTGACACTGAAGCTTTCTTT.

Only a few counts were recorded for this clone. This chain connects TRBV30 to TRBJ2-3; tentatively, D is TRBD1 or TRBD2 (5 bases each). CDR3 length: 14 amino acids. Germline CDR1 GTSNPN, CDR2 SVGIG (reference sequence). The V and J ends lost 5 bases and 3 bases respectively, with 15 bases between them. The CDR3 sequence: CAWSPGDETDTQYF. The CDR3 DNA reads TGTGCCTGGTCCCCCGGGGACGAGACAGATACGCAGTATTTT.

The CDR3 nucleotides are TGTGCCACCGGCAGCACAGATACGCAGTATTTT. This sequence encodes CATGSTDTQYF. The chain joins TRBV6-1 to TRBJ2-3; D gene unclear. There are 11 residues in the CDR3. V was clipped by 10 bases and J by 0 bases, with 5 bases between them. Germline CDR1 MNHNS, CDR2 SASEGT.

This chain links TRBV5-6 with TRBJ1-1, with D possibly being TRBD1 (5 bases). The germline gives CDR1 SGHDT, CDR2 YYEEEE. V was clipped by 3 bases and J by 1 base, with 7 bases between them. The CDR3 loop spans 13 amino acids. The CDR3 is CASSWTKNTEAFF. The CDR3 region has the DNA TGTGCCAGCAGCTGGACAAAGAACACTGAAGCTTTCTTT.

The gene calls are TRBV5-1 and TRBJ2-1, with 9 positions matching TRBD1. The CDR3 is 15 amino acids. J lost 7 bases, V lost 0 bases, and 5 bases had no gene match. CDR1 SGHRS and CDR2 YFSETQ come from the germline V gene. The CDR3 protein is CASSLGTTGGNEQFF. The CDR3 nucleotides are TGCGCCAGCAGCTTGGGTACGACAGGGGGGAATGAGCAGTTCTTC.

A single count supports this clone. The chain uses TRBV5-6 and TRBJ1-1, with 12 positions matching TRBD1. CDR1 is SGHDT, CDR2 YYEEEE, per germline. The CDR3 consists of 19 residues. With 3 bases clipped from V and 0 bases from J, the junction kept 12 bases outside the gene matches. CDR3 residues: CASSWASGTGGLMNTEAFF. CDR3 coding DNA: TGTGCCAGCAGCTGGGCCTCCGGGACAGGGGGCCTCATGAACACTGAAGCTTTCTTT.